The 9 T cell receptor beta chains in this list originate from one sample, sequenced in a study of T cell responses to AZD1222 COVID-19 vaccine. Method: immunoSEQ multiplex PCR; TCRdb's copy keeps in-frame clones and lacks some. The data show over 150,000 clones, with about 90% seen just once and about 4.6% held by the top ten. Here the sequenced sample was peripheral blood, taken on day 0 of MenACWY control vaccination. The source of these receptors is an adult in good health.

This chain joins TRBV28 and TRBJ1-4, with D unclear. The CDR3 consists of 15 residues. V lost 6 bases and J lost 8, with 19 bases in between. The germline gives CDR1 MDHEN, CDR2 SYDVKM. The DNA for the CDR3 is TGTGCCAGCAGCCCTTCGGGTCTAGGCAGGGAAAAACTGTTTTTT. Translation gives CASSPSGLGREKLFF.

V and J are TRBV7-9 and TRBJ2-7; tentatively, D is TRBD2 (5 bases). Trimming cost V 0 bases and J 4 bases, with 16 bases left between them. The CDR3 has 16 residues. Germline assignment: CDR1 SEHNR and CDR2 FQNEAQ (reference sequence). CDR3 residues: CASSLARRTGRYEQYF. The CDR3 DNA follows: TGTGCCAGCAGCTTAGCGCGTAGGACTGGGAGATACGAGCAGTACTTC.

This chain joins TRBV10-3 and TRBJ1-1; the match to TRBD1 covers 7 bases. Trimming cost V 7 bases and J 4 bases; bases outside gene matches: 6. The CDR3 runs to 13 residues. Per the germline V gene, CDR1 is ENHRY and CDR2 is SYGVKD. In DNA, the CDR3 is TGTGCCATCACACAGACAGGGTTCACTGAAGCTTTCTTT. Its protein product is CAITQTGFTEAFF.

The chain is built from TRBV27 and TRBJ2-7; D is undetermined. CDR1 and CDR2 (germline): MNHEY, SMNVEV (reference sequence). Trimming cost V 4 bases and J 1 base, with 8 bases left between them. The CDR3 contains 13 residues. The CDR3 reads CASSSPPSYEQYF. The CDR3, as DNA: TGTGCCAGCAGTTCGCCACCTTCCTACGAGCAGTACTTC.

The chain links TRBV14 to TRBJ1-2; D remains ambiguous. Trimming removed 0 bases at V and 4 bases at J, with 9 bases between. Germline CDR1 and CDR2: SGHDN and FVKESK. The CDR3 length is 14 residues. Here the CDR3 DNA reads TGTGCCAGCAGCCAAGAGGGCAGCGTCTATGGCTACACCTTC. As protein: CASSQEGSVYGYTF.

J is TRBJ1-4 and V is TRBV19, with D maybe TRBD1 (5 bases). The CDR3 runs 14 residues. Looked up from germline, CDR1 is LNHDA and CDR2 is SQIVND (reference sequence). V gave up 5 bases and J gave up 3 bases, with 10 bases separating them. CDR3 bases: TGTGCCAGTAGTCGCCCGGGGGCTAATGAAAAACTGTTTTTT. It encodes CASSRPGANEKLFF.

The gene calls are TRBV27 and TRBJ2-2, with D possibly matching TRBD2 (6 bases). V was cut by 6 bases and J by 0 bases, with 11 bases left in between. In germline, CDR1 is MNHEY, CDR2 SMNVEV (reference sequence). This CDR3 region has 15 residues. The DNA of the CDR3 is TGTGCCAGCAGCCCGGGACTCGCGAACACCGGGGAGCTGTTTTTT. This gives the protein CASSPGLANTGELFF.

The chain uses TRBV27 and TRBJ2-7; 11 bases align to TRBD2. V was pared by 2 bases and J by 6 bases, with 6 bases of the junction left unmatched. This CDR3 spans 15 amino acids. Germline-derived CDR1 and CDR2 are MNHEY and SMNVEV (reference sequence). The CDR3 bases are TGTGCCAGCAGTTTAGGTAGCGGGAGGGCCCTCGAGCAGTACTTC. Residues: CASSLGSGRALEQYF.

The rearrangement links TRBV4-1 to TRBJ1-2; 10 nucleotides align to TRBD1. The CDR3 length is 15 residues. Germline CDR1 and CDR2: MGHRA and YSYEKL. The J segment lost 3 bases and the V segment lost 6 bases, leaving 7 bases of the junction unmatched. As DNA, the CDR3 is TGCGCCAGCAGGGCCCCCGGGACAGGGGACTATGGCTACACCTTC. It translates to CASRAPGTGDYGYTF.